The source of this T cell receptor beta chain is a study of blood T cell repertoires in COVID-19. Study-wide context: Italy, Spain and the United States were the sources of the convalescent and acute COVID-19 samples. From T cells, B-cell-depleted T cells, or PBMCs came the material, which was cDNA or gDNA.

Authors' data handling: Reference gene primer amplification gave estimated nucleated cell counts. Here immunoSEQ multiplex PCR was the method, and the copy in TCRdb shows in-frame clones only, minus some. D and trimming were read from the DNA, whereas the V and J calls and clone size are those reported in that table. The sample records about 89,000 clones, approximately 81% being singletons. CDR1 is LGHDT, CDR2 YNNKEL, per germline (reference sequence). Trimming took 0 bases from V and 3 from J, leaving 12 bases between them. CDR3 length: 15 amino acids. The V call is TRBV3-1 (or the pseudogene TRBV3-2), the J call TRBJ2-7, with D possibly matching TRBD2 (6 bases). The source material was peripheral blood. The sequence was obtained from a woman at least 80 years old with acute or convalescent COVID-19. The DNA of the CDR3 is TGTGCCAGCAGCCAAGAACAAGCGGGCGACTACGAGCAGTACGTC. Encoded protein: CASSQEQAGDYEQYV.